A single sample gave rise to the 21 T cell receptor beta chains below, sequenced in a study of identical twins. TCRdb called the 5' RACE reads again in MiXCR, with one record for every CDR3 protein. The sample consists of 500,000 to 700,000 distinct CDR3 sequences, about 7% of them appearing once. The sample also formed part of further work on yellow fever vaccine responses in identical twins.

Sequences were obtained from PBMCs. The origin of the receptors is a woman between 18 and 29 years old in good health.

This chain links TRBV5-1 with TRBJ2-3; D uncertain. Trimming removed 0 bases at V and 5 bases at J, with 7 bases between. The CDR3 loop spans 13 amino acids. The V gene's germline CDR1 is SGHRS and CDR2 YFSETQ. CDR3 DNA sequence: TGCGCCAGCAGCTTGGAGGTAGAAGATACGCAGTATTTT. Protein: CASSLEVEDTQYF.

In this sample, this clonotype turned up many times. The chain is built from TRBV12-3 or TRBV12-4 and TRBJ1-3; D is uncertain. V was cut by 5 bases and J by 0 bases, with 11 bases left in between. The CDR3 covers 15 residues. This chain's CDR3 is CASSRETVSGNTIYF. In DNA, the CDR3 is TGTGCCAGCAGTCGTGAAACAGTCTCTGGAAACACCATATATTTT.

This clonotype has only a few counts. CDR3 sequence reads: CASSPRIAGLRVTQYF. The DNA of the CDR3 is TGTGCCAGCAGTCCTCGGATAGCGGGCCTTAGGGTAACCCAGTACTTC. V usage is TRBV28 and J usage is TRBJ2-5; TRBD2 matches at 7 bases. V shed 5 bases, J shed 8 bases, and the junction held 17 bases outside the gene matches. The CDR3 contains 16 residues. Per germline, CDR1 MDHEN and CDR2 SYDVKM. Full variable domain (rest looked up from reference TRBV28 and TRBJ2-5): DVKVTQSSRYLVKRTGEKVFLECVQDMDHENMFWYRQDPGLGLRLIYFSYDVKMKEKGDIPEGYSVSREKKERFSLILESASTNQTSMYLCASSPRIAGLRVTQYFGPGTRLLVL.

This rearrangement joins TRBV9 to TRBJ2-7; weak D call: TRBD1 (6 bases). Trimming removed 0 bases from V and 6 bases from J, with 13 bases in between. CDR3 length equals 14 residues. In germline, CDR1 is SGDLS, CDR2 YYNGEE. The CDR3 protein is CASSVGTGWGEQYF. The CDR3 nucleotides read TGTGCCAGCAGCGTAGGTACAGGGTGGGGCGAGCAGTACTTC. Using reference TRBV9 and TRBJ2-7 for the parts outside the CDR3, the full variable domain is DSGVTQTPKHLITATGQRVTLRCSPRSGDLSVYWYQQSLDQGLQFLIQYYNGEERAKGNILERFSAQQFPDLHSELNLSSLELGDSALYFCASSVGTGWGEQYFGPGTRLTVT.

This clonotype was observed at least ten times. This chain uses TRBV2 with TRBJ1-1, with D perhaps TRBD1 (6 bases). This CDR3 spans 15 amino acids. CDR1 is SNHLY and CDR2 is FYNNEI in the germline V gene. Trimming left V 5 bases short and J 4 bases short, with 17 bases between. The CDR3 sequence is CASSFGQKRSTEAFF. CDR3 sequence (DNA): TGTGCCAGCAGTTTCGGACAGAAGAGGAGCACTGAAGCTTTCTTT.

The chain has TRBV5-1 and TRBJ2-1; 8 bases fit TRBD2. This CDR3 region has 13 residues. The J segment lost 12 bases and the V segment lost 2 bases, leaving 7 bases of the junction unmatched. Germline V gene lookup returns CDR1 SGHRS and CDR2 YFSETQ. The CDR3 sequence is CASSFRSGSGQFF. CDR3 DNA: TGCGCCAGCAGCTTCCGAAGCGGGAGTGGGCAGTTCTTC.

V and J are TRBV13 and TRBJ2-1; 16 positions match TRBD2. The germline CDR1 and CDR2 sequences are PRHDT and FYEKMQ (reference sequence). CDR3 size: 18 residues. With V trimmed by 5 bases and J by 0 bases, 4 bases remained unmatched. The CDR3 DNA reads TGTGCCAGCAGCGCGGGACTAGCGGGGGGGAGCTCCTACAATGAGCAGTTCTTC. Protein product: CASSAGLAGGSSYNEQFF. The whole variable domain, filled in from reference TRBV13 and TRBJ2-1, reads AAGVIQSPRHLIKEKRETATLKCYPIPRHDTVYWYQQGPGQDPQFLISFYEKMQSDKGSIPDRFSAQQFSDYHSELNMSSLELGDSALYFCASSAGLAGGSSYNEQFFGPGTRLTVL.

The gene calls are TRBV12-3 or TRBV12-4 and TRBJ2-6; TRBD1 or TRBD2 may be the D gene (6 bases each). This CDR3 is 16 amino acids long. With 6 bases removed from V and 6 bases from J, the gap between germline ends came to 18 bases. The CDR3 DNA sequence: TGTGCCAGCAGGGGGGGCACTGACCTTGAGGCCAACGTCCTGACTTTC. It is translated as CASRGGTDLEANVLTF.

This clonotype appeared many times. The chain carries TRBV29-1 and TRBJ2-7; the match to TRBD2 covers 7 bases. The CDR3 sequence is 12 residues long. Trimming removed 4 bases from V and 4 bases from J; junction bases left unmatched: 4. The germline V gene encodes CDR1 SQVTM and CDR2 ANQGSEA. As DNA, the CDR3 is TGCAGCGTTGGGGGGGGGGTGTACGAGCAGTACTTC. Amino acids: CSVGGGVYEQYF.

This clonotype was picked up a small number of times. This sequence joins TRBV20-1 and TRBJ2-1; D gene ambiguous. The germline gives CDR1 DFQATT, CDR2 SNEGSKA (reference sequence). With 4 bases removed from V and 9 bases from J, the gap between germline ends came to 13 bases. CDR3 length: 12 amino acids. The CDR3 region has the DNA TGCAGTGCTACCCTCTGGGTTGCTGAGCAGTTCTTC. Translation gives CSATLWVAEQFF.

The V call is TRBV20-1, the J call TRBJ1-1; D possibly corresponds to TRBD1 (5 bases). Trimming took off 1 base at V and 3 bases at J, with 12 bases between the two ends. Germline loops: CDR1 DFQATT, CDR2 SNEGSKA (reference sequence). The CDR3 is made up of 14 amino acids. CDR3 coding DNA: TGCAGTGCTAGAGTATACAGGCTTGACACTGAAGCTTTCTTT. This encodes CSARVYRLDTEAFF.

This clonotype was counted only a few times. This chain links TRBV28 with TRBJ2-2, with D possibly called TRBD1 or TRBD2 (5 bases each). The CDR3 totals 14 residues. Germline-derived CDR1 and CDR2 are MDHEN and SYDVKM. V was pared by 4 bases and J by 7 bases, with 13 bases between. The CDR3: CASSSGHTDGELFF. CDR3 in DNA: TGTGCCAGCAGTTCGGGGCATACGGACGGGGAGCTGTTTTTT.

This clonotype was seen ten or more times. This chain joins TRBV12-3 or TRBV12-4 and TRBJ2-1, with 9 bases lining up with TRBD2. The CDR3 loop spans 15 amino acids. Germline trimming cut 4 bases from V and 7 bases from J; bases unmatched to any gene: 8. Written as DNA, the CDR3 is TGTGCCAGCAGTTCTTGGCTAGCGGGATCGAATGAGCAGTTCTTC. This codes for CASSSWLAGSNEQFF.

The chain carries TRBV20-1 and TRBJ2-1; no clear D gene. The V gene lost 0 bases and the J gene lost 3 bases, with 9 bases spanning the gap. The CDR3 is 14 residues long. Per the germline V gene, CDR1 is DFQATT and CDR2 is SNEGSKA (reference sequence). The CDR3 nucleotides are TGCAGTGCTAGAGATCGCCAGCTCTACAATGAGCAGTTCTTC. Protein: CSARDRQLYNEQFF.

This clonotype was found many times. The chain uses TRBV12-3 or TRBV12-4 and TRBJ2-7, with TRBD1 matching over 9 bases. CDR3 size: 16 residues. The V gene end was trimmed by 5 bases and the J gene end by 1 base; junction bases not matched to a gene: 9. CDR3: CASSDRGQGPSYEQYF. In nucleotides, the CDR3 is TGTGCCAGCAGTGATAGGGGACAGGGTCCTTCCTACGAGCAGTACTTC.

The rearrangement links TRBV20-1 to TRBJ2-6; D might be TRBD1 (6 bases). Trimming took off 3 bases at V and 1 base at J, with 22 bases between the two ends. Germline-derived CDR1 and CDR2 are DFQATT and SNEGSKA (reference sequence). This CDR3 is 19 amino acids long. CDR3 residues: CSARGVDRTFNSGANVLTF. In DNA, the CDR3 is TGCAGTGCTAGGGGGGTCGACAGGACCTTTAATTCTGGGGCCAACGTCCTGACTTTC.

This clonotype was observed many times. The chain carries TRBV2 and TRBJ2-1; TRBD1 matches 7 bases. V was clipped by 5 bases and J by 7 bases; unmatched bases: 8. The germline gives CDR1 SNHLY, CDR2 FYNNEI. This CDR3 spans 14 amino acids. The CDR3 loop is CASSPDRLRNEQFF. In DNA, the CDR3 is TGTGCCAGCAGTCCGGACAGGTTGAGGAATGAGCAGTTCTTC.

The CDR3 DNA sequence: TGTGCCAGCAGTTTCTACCGGGGGGGGTACAATGAGCAGTTCTTC. It is translated as CASSFYRGGYNEQFF. The chain carries TRBV28 and TRBJ2-1, with 8 bases that match TRBD2. The germline gives CDR1 MDHEN, CDR2 SYDVKM. The J segment lost 4 bases and the V segment lost 3 bases, leaving 5 bases of the junction unmatched. The CDR3 totals 15 residues.

This clonotype was observed at least ten times. The gene calls are TRBV29-1 and TRBJ2-1; TRBD2 agrees at 9 bases. J lost 8 bases, V lost 4 bases, and 9 bases had no gene match. Looked up from germline, CDR1 is SQVTM and CDR2 is ANQGSEA. The CDR3 has 14 amino acids. This CDR3 is CSVGWGVAGDEQFF. The DNA for the CDR3 is TGCAGCGTTGGCTGGGGGGTAGCGGGAGATGAGCAGTTCTTC.

This clonotype has a count of ten or more. The genes are TRBV12-3 or TRBV12-4 and TRBJ1-1; no clear D. Trimming took 7 bases from V and 1 from J, leaving 16 bases between them. CDR3 length: 15 residues. The CDR3 nucleotides are TGTGCCAGCACCTACTTGGGCGGAGGGAACACTGAAGCTTTCTTT. Protein product: CASTYLGGGNTEAFF.

The V call is TRBV20-1, the J call TRBJ2-5, with 7 positions matching TRBD2. Germline V CDR1 and CDR2: DFQATT, SNEGSKA (reference sequence). The CDR3 is 16 residues long. The V segment lost 0 bases and the J segment 5 bases; nucleotides outside the gene matches: 12. The CDR3 protein is CSARETRREAGETQYF. The CDR3 nucleotides are TGCAGTGCTAGAGAGACACGTCGGGAGGCGGGGGAGACCCAGTACTTC.